This T cell receptor beta chain emerged from a study of OX40 agonist ivuxolimab in advanced cancers. Sequencing used immunoSEQ multiplex PCR; TCRdb keeps in-frame clones, though not all of them. The sample contains roughly 80,000 clones, roughly 91% of which appear only once. The germline V gene encodes CDR1 MGHRA and CDR2 YSYEKL. V gave up 0 bases and J gave up 1 base, with 12 bases separating them. There are 16 residues in the CDR3. Systemic immunosuppression or a history of autoimmune disease excluded patients. This sequence joins TRBV4-1 and TRBJ1-1; weak D call: TRBD1 (6 bases). The material was CD4+ or CD8+ T cells sorted from blood, obtained in a trial of the OX40 agonist ivuxolimab. This sequence originates from an adult with an advanced solid tumor such as melanoma, head and neck, liver or kidney cancer. This CDR3 is CASSQESQGRNTEAFF. The CDR3 nucleotides read TGCGCCAGCAGCCAAGAGAGCCAGGGGCGGAACACTGAAGCTTTCTTT.